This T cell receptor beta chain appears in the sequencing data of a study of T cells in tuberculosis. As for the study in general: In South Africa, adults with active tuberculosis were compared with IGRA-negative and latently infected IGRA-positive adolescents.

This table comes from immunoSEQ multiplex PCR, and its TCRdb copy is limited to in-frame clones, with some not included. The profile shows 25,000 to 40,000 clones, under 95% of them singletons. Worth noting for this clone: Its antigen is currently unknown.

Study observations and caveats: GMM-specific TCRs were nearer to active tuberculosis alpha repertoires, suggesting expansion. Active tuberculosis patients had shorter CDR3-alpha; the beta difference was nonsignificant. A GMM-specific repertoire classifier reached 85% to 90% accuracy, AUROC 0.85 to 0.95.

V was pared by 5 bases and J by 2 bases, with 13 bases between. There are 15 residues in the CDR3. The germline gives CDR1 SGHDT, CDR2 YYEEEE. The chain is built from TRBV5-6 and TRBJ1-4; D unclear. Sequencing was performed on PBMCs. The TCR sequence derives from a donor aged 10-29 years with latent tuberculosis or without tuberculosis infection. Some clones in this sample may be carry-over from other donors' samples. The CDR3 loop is CASRREGGTNEKLFF. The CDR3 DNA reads TGTGCCAGCAGACGGGAGGGAGGCACTAATGAAAAACTGTTTTTT.